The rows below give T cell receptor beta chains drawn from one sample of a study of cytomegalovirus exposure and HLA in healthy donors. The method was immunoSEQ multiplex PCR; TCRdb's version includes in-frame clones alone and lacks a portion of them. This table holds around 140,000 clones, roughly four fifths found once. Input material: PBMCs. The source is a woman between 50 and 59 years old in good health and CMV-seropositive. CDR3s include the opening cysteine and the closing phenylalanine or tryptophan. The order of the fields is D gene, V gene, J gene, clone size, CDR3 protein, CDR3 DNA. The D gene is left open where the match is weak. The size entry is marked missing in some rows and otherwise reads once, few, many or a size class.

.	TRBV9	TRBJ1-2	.	CASSVGGAANYGYTF	TGTGCCAGCAGCGTCGGGGGTGCCGCTAACTATGGCTACACCTTC
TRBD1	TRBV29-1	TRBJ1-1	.	CSVDPERGRDRREAFF	TGCAGCGTTGATCCGGAAAGGGGGCGCGATAGGAGGGAAGCTTTCTTT
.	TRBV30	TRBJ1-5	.	CAWSVRGPGGWNQPQHF	TGTGCCTGGAGTGTACGAGGGCCGGGCGGATGGAATCAGCCCCAGCATTTT
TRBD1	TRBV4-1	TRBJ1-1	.	CASSQASDRKAFF	TGCGCCAGCAGCCAAGCATCGGACAGGAAAGCTTTCTTT
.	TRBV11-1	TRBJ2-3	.	CASSVPGGTDTQYF	TGTGCCAGCAGCGTGCCGGGGGGCACAGATACGCAGTATTTT
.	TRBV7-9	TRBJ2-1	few	CASSLGRVYNEQFF	TGTGCCAGCAGCCTAGGGCGGGTCTACAATGAGCAGTTCTTC
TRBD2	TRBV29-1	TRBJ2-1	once	CSARSGDYNEQFF	TGCAGCGCCCGTAGCGGGGACTACAATGAGCAGTTCTTC
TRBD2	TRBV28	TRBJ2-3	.	CASSLLLAVGTDTQYF	TGTGCCAGCAGTTTATTGCTAGCGGTGGGCACAGATACGCAGTATTTT
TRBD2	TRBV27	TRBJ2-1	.	CASSWGLADYNEQFF	TGTGCCAGCAGTTGGGGACTAGCGGATTACAATGAGCAGTTCTTC
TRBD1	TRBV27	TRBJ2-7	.	CASSSPQTGAYEQYF	TGTGCCAGCTCGTCTCCCCAGACAGGGGCCTACGAGCAGTACTTC
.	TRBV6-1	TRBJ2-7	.	CASSEQQGRGYEQYF	TGTGCCAGCAGTGAACAACAGGGAAGAGGCTACGAGCAGTACTTC
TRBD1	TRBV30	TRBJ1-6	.	CASSTGGNSPLHF	TGTGCCTCCTCGACAGGGGGTAATTCACCCCTCCACTTT
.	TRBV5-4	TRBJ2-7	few	CASSLRPGAVDEQYF	TGTGCCAGCAGCTTGCGTCCGGGAGCGGTGGACGAGCAGTACTTC
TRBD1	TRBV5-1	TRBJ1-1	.	CASSSGTGWATEAFF	TGCGCCAGCAGCTCCGGGACAGGGTGGGCCACTGAAGCTTTCTTT
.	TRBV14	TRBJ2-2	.	CASSQDLSQNTGELFF	TGTGCCAGCAGCCAAGATCTGAGCCAGAACACCGGGGAGCTGTTTTTT
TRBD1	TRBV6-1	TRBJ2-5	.	CASTRQGGKTQYF	TGTGCCAGCACCAGACAGGGGGGTAAGACCCAGTACTTC
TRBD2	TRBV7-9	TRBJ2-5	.	CASSFGGLAGVQETQYF	TGTGCCAGCAGCTTTGGCGGACTAGCGGGGGTCCAAGAGACCCAGTACTTC
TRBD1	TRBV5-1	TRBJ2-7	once	CASSLIVRTGDSYEQYF	TGCGCCAGCAGCTTGATAGTCCGGACAGGAGATTCCTACGAGCAGTACTTC
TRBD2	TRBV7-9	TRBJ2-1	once	CASSTGLAGNEQFF	TGTGCCAGCAGCACAGGACTAGCGGGTAATGAGCAGTTCTTC
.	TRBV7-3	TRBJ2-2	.	CASSLTGADGELFF	TGTGCCAGCAGCTTAACAGGGGCGGACGGGGAGCTGTTTTTT
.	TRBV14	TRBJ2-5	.	CASSQTRETQYF	TGTGCCAGCAGCCAGACACGGGAGACCCAGTACTTC
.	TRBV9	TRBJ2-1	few	CASSVQPGVSYNEQFF	TGTGCCAGCAGCGTCCAGCCGGGAGTCTCCTACAATGAGCAGTTCTTC
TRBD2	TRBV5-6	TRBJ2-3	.	CASSLPSGGTDTQYF	TGTGCCAGCAGCTTACCTAGCGGGGGCACAGATACGCAGTATTTT
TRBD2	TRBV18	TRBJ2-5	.	CASSSGGSNRETQYF	TGTGCCAGCTCTTCGGGAGGGAGCAATAGGGAGACCCAGTACTTC
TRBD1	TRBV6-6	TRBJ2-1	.	CATCGTGNIEQFF	TGTGCCACGTGCGGGACAGGGAATATTGAGCAGTTCTTC
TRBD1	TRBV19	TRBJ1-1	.	CASRTWGLRGGALDKSTEAFF	TGTGCCAGTAGAACTTGGGGATTAAGAGGGGGCGCCTTAGATAAGAGCACTGAAGCTTTCTTT
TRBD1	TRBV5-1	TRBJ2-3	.	CASSGRTGGLDTQYF	TGCGCCAGCAGTGGCCGGACAGGGGGCTTGGATACGCAGTATTTT
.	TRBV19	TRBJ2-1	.	CASRKQVDSHNEQFF	TGTGCCAGTCGGAAACAGGTAGATTCTCACAATGAGCAGTTCTTC